This TCR beta chain emerged from a study of blood T cell repertoires in COVID-19. Study summary: Donors in the United States, Italy and Spain gave samples during acute or convalescent COVID-19. T cells, B-cell-depleted T cells, or PBMCs provided the cDNA or gDNA that served as material.

As handled by the study authors: The assay estimated nucleated cells by amplifying reference gene primers. TCRdb's copy holds only in-frame clones and misses some; the assay was immunoSEQ multiplex PCR. Clone size and V and J calls were adopted from that table, with D and trimming inferred from the DNA. The data show approximately 170,000 clones, over 75% seen once. The sequenced material came from peripheral blood. The origin of this receptor is a woman in her forties or fifties with acute or convalescent COVID-19.

This CDR3 reads CASSIASIAGYTF. CDR3 DNA: TGTGCCAGTAGTATAGCGAGCATCGCCGGCTACACCTTC. The genes are TRBV19 and TRBJ1-2; D ambiguous. The CDR3 sequence is 13 residues long. Trimming cost V 1 base and J 8 bases, with 11 bases left between them. The germline V gene encodes CDR1 LNHDA and CDR2 SQIVND (reference sequence).